Listed below are T cell receptor beta chains from one sample, sequenced in a study of cytomegalovirus exposure and HLA in healthy donors. TCRdb keeps only in-frame clones here, not all; method: immunoSEQ multiplex PCR. The data show about 68,000 clones, with roughly four fifths seen just once and about 6.8% held by the top ten. Sample: PBMCs. Receptors were obtained from a human donor in good health. Both conserved end residues are part of each CDR3. D genes are given only for firm matches. Clone sizes are given selectively: once, few, many, or a class where the clone is expanded.

D	J	V	size	DNA	CDR3
NA	TRBJ1-6	TRBV9	NA	TGTGCCAGCAGCGATACAGGGACGTTAACTTCACCCCTCCACTTT	CASSDTGTLTSPLHF
TRBD1	TRBJ2-1	TRBV4-1	NA	TGCGCCAGCAGCCAGGGACAGGGCGGGACCTACAATGAGCAGTTCTTC	CASSQGQGGTYNEQFF
NA	TRBJ1-1	TRBV7-2	NA	TGTGCCAGCAGCCGTACAGGGTACGGGATGGACACTGAAGCTTTCTTT	CASSRTGYGMDTEAFF
NA	TRBJ2-5	TRBV11-2	NA	TGTGCCAGCAGCCCAGACGGGCAGGGCCAAGAGACCCAGTACTTC	CASSPDGQGQETQYF
TRBD2	TRBJ2-1	TRBV29-1	NA	TGCAGCGGTGTTAGCGGGGACCCCTACAATGAGCAGTTCTTC	CSGVSGDPYNEQFF
NA	TRBJ2-7	TRBV5-4	NA	TGTGCCAGCAGCCGTGGACAGCGGAGGATCAACGAGCAGTACTTC	CASSRGQRRINEQYF
NA	TRBJ1-6	TRBV7-2	NA	TGTGCCAGCAGCCGGGGATCCTATAATTCACCCCTCCACTTT	CASSRGSYNSPLHF
NA	TRBJ1-5	TRBV7-8	few	TGTGCCAGCAGCTTAGTCTCGACGAGGAGCAATCAGCCCCAGCATTTT	CASSLVSTRSNQPQHF
NA	TRBJ1-2	TRBV7-6	NA	TGTGCCAGCAGCTCCGGGACGGGAGGCTATGGCTACACCTTC	CASSSGTGGYGYTF
NA	TRBJ1-2	TRBV6-5	NA	TGTGCCAGCAGTTTCTCAGGGGTCCCTAACTATGGCTACACCTTC	CASSFSGVPNYGYTF
NA	TRBJ1-1	TRBV6-5	NA	TGTGCCAGCAGTTACGGAGAGAACACTGAAGCTTTCTTT	CASSYGENTEAFF
TRBD1	TRBJ1-3	TRBV7-3	NA	TGTGCCAGCAGCCCACCACGTGGACAGGGTATAACTGGAAACACCATATATTTT	CASSPPRGQGITGNTIYF
TRBD2	TRBJ2-3	TRBV14	few	TGTGCCAGCAGCCCGATCGGGGGGGCGCAGGATACGCAGTATTTT	CASSPIGGAQDTQYF
NA	TRBJ1-6	TRBV7-2	NA	TGTGCCAGCAGCTCCGGACTTTATACAACGTGGGATTCACCCCTCCACTTT	CASSSGLYTTWDSPLHF
TRBD2	TRBJ2-5	TRBV5-1	NA	TGCGCCAGCAGCCAGGGAGTTAGCGGGGAAGAGACCCAGTACTTC	CASSQGVSGEETQYF